The next 9 T cell receptor beta chains were all read from a single sample in a study of blood T cell repertoires in COVID-19. Here immunoSEQ multiplex PCR was the method, and the copy in TCRdb shows in-frame clones only, minus some. The sample lists 100,000 to 140,000 clones, approximately 88% seen once, with under 7% in the top ten. Material: peripheral blood. The receptor set was obtained from a man between 45 and 60 years old with active or convalescent COVID-19.

The chain combines TRBV11-2 with TRBJ1-2; 7 bases fit TRBD1. The CDR3 contains 14 residues. V lost 6 bases to trimming and J lost 8 bases; unmatched junction nucleotides: 12. CDR1 and CDR2 from the germline V gene are SGHAT and FQNNGV. This CDR3 reads CASSHMTGYGGYTF. The CDR3 DNA reads as TGTGCCAGCAGTCACATGACAGGGTATGGAGGCTACACCTTC.

The chain is built from TRBV7-2 and TRBJ1-2; tentative D call: TRBD1 (5 bases). V shed 6 bases and J shed 4 bases, with 21 bases lying between them. Germline lookup yields CDR1 SGHTA and CDR2 FQGNSA. The length of the CDR3 is 16 residues. CDR3 DNA: TGTGCCAGCAGTTCCCCACGACGGGGAGGGACCTATGGCTACACCTTC. Protein product: CASSSPRRGGTYGYTF.

This clone was seen a handful of times. The CDR3 is CASSMDRESYEQYF. The CDR3 coding sequence is TGTGCCAGTAGTATGGACAGGGAATCCTACGAGCAGTACTTC. This rearrangement joins TRBV19 to TRBJ2-7; the match to TRBD1 covers 8 bases. The CDR3 contains 14 residues. V lost 3 bases to trimming and J lost 1 base; unmatched junction nucleotides: 2. The germline gives CDR1 LNHDA, CDR2 SQIVND (reference sequence).

V and J are TRBV6-1 and TRBJ2-7; tentative D call: TRBD2 (6 bases). The ends were cut back, 3 bases at V and 7 bases at J, with 22 bases in the middle. Germline V gives CDR1 MNHNS, CDR2 SASEGT. This CDR3 contains 16 residues. The CDR3 is CASSDNVRGWGDEQYF. CDR3 nucleotides: TGTGCCAGCAGTGATAACGTAAGGGGCTGGGGGGATGAGCAGTACTTC.

This clone is a singleton in its sample. The DNA of the CDR3 is TGTGCCAGCAGCCAAGATACCGCAGGACAGGGGAATCCTCCTAGGACGAACACCGGGGAGCTGTTTTTT. Translating it yields CASSQDTAGQGNPPRTNTGELFF. V is TRBV14 and J is TRBJ2-2; 9 positions agree with TRBD1. The CDR3 runs to 23 residues. Germline lookup yields CDR1 SGHDN and CDR2 FVKESK. Unmatched junction bases numbered 20, after V lost 0 bases and J lost 0 bases.

This clone appeared once. V usage is TRBV7-2 and J usage is TRBJ2-2; possibly TRBD1 for D (5 bases). Trimming pared 3 bases from V and 4 bases from J, leaving 9 bases between. Per germline, CDR1 SGHTA and CDR2 FQGNSA. The CDR3 is made up of 14 amino acids. The DNA for the CDR3 is TGTGCCAGCAGCTTGGAAGGGGTCACCGGGGAGCTGTTTTTT. Translated: CASSLEGVTGELFF.

The V and J genes are TRBV6-5 and TRBJ2-5; possible D gene TRBD1, 5 bases. Trimming removed 2 bases from V and 5 bases from J, with 12 bases in between. The V gene's germline CDR1 is MNHEY and CDR2 SVGAGI. This CDR3 is 14 amino acids long. The DNA of the CDR3 is TGTGCCAGCAGTTACGGCAGGGCCGGGGAGACCCAGTACTTC. Protein product: CASSYGRAGETQYF.

The chain recombines TRBV9 with TRBJ1-1; 10 nucleotides agree with TRBD1. The CDR3 loop spans 17 amino acids. Germline V CDR1 and CDR2: SGDLS, YYNGEE. V shed 0 bases, J shed 0 bases, and the junction held 5 bases outside the gene matches. Written as DNA, the CDR3 is TGTGCCAGCAGCGTAGAGACAGGGGGCCCCATGAACACTGAAGCTTTCTTT. It specifies CASSVETGGPMNTEAFF.

This clone was recorded only once. This chain joins TRBV5-5 and TRBJ1-1, with TRBD1 matching 7 bases. V lost 0 bases and J lost 4; bases outside the gene matches: 6. The CDR3 loop spans 15 amino acids. Germline V gene lookup returns CDR1 SGHKS and CDR2 YYEKEE (reference sequence). CDR3: CASSLVWDSGTEAFF. CDR3 nucleotide sequence: TGTGCCAGCAGCTTGGTTTGGGACAGTGGCACTGAAGCTTTCTTT.